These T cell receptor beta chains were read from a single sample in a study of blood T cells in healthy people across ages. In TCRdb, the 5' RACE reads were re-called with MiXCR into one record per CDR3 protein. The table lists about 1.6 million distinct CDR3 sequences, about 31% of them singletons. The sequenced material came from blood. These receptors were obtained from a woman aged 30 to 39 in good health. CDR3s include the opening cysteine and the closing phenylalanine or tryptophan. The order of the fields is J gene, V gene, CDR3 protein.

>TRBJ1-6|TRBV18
CASSPPDRANSPLHF
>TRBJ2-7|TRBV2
CASSEWWTGDMYEQYF
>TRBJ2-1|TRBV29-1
CSVRTSGSYNEQFF
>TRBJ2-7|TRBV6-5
CASKASGAYEQYF
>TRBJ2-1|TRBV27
CASKRRSSCNEQFF
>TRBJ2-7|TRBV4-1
CASSQGRGRGSYEQYF
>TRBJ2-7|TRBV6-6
CASSARDRGRSYEQYF
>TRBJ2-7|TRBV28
CASSLGQNRAYEQYF
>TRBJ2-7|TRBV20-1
CSARLGASYEQYF
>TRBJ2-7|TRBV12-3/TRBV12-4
CASSLGQGIGEQYF
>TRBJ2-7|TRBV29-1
CSVEGQRNEQYF
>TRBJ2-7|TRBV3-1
CASSQDWRDHEQYF
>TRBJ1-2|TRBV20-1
CSAYQTGPIYGYTF
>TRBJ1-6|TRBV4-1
CASSLNLAALMPLHF
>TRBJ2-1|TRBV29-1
CSVYSSGPSSYNEQFF
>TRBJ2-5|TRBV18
CASSPTPEETQYF
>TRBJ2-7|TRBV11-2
CASSSPDEQGHSTNTAYEQYF
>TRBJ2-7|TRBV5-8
CASSLEWVSQYF
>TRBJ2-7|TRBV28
CASRSLANGQYF
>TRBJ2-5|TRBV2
CAGSSGVAGRLQETQYF
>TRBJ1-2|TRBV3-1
CASSPGSRAYGYTF
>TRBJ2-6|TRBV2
CASKDGFSGANVLTF
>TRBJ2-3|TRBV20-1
CSAMTGLGDTQYF
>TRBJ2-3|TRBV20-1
CSARDPSLSTDTQYF
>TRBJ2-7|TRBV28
CASTPWASYEQYF
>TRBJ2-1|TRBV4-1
CASSQKARDLGNEQFF
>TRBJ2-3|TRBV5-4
CASSVGTSGGVMGADTQYF
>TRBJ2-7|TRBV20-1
CSARGLGLVPYEQYF
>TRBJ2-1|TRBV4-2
CASSQSRETEGQFF
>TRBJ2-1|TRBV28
CASSLGLAGFYNEQFF
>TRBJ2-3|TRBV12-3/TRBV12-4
CASRGTGGNRLTQYF
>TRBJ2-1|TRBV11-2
CASSLVTPDRFF
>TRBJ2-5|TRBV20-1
CSARGTAIQETRYF
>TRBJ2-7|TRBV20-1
CSAPLLNYEQYF
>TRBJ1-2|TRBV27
CATSRSGNPRGYTF
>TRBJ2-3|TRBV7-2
CASSLGSTTKDTQYF
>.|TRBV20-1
CSGTTSDCEQYF
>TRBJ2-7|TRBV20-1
CSFRGDRRFYEQYF
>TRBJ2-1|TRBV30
CARSPGLPGNEQFF
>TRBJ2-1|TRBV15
CATRRGVTYNERFF
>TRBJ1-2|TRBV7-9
CASSFGTVYGYTF
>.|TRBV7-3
CASSLEVRAESSYNEQYF
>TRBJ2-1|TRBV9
CASSPSGSEDNEQFF
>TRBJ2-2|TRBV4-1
CASSQGSWTGELFF
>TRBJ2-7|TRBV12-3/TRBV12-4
CASSLQAVGLLEQYF
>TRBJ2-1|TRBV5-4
CAPGTSYGEQFF
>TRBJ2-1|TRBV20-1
CSAREASGRAGDEQFF
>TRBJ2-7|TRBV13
CASALAIRGGTSFYEQYF
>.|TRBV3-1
CASSQVVNEQYF
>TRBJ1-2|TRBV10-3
CAISGKDSSNYGYTF
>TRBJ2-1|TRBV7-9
CASSYYSGRFYNEQFF
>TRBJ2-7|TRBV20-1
CSARETRGGSEQYF
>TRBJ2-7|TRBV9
CASSEHPGLAGEGQYF
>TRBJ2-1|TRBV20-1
CSARSYSGRYNEQFF
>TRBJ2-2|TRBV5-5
CASRLPPTNTGELFF
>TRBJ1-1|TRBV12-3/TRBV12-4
CASKWGGGNTEAFF
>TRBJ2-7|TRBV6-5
CASSPSSTSSYEQYF
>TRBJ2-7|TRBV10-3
CAISAPQGANYEQYF
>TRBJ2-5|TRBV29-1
CSGLARQTQYF
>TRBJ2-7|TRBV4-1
CASSSPSGGGAYEQYF